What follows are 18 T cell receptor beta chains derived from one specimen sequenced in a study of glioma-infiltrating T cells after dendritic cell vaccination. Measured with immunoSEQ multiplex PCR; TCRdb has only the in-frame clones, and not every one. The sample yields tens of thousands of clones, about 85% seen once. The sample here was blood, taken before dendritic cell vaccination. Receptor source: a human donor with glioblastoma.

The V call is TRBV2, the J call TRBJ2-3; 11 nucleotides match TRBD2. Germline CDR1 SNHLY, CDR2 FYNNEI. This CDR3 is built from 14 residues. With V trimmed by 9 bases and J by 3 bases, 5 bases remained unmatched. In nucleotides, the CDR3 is TGTGCCAGAGATACTAGCGGGAGAACAGATACGCAGTATTTT. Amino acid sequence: CARDTSGRTDTQYF.

The CDR3 sequence: CASLRGGADEQFF. The CDR3, as DNA: TGTGCCAGCTTGCGCGGGGGGGCCGATGAGCAGTTCTTC. This chain links TRBV6-1 with TRBJ2-1; 9 bases agree with TRBD2. The V gene end was trimmed by 8 bases and the J gene end by 8 bases; junction bases not matched to a gene: 7. CDR3 size: 13 residues. Germline CDR1 and CDR2: MNHNS and SASEGT.

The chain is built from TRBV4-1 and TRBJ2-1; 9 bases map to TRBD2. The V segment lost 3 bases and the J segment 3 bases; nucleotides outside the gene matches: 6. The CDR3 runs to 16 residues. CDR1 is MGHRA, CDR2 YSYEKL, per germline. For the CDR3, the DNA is TGCGCCAGCAGCCAGCCCCTAGCGGGGAACTACAATGAGCAGTTCTTC. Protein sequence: CASSQPLAGNYNEQFF.

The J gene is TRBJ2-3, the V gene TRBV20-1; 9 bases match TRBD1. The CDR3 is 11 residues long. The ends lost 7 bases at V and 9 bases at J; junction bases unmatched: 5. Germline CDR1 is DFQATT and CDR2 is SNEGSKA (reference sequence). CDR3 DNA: TGCAGTGGGACAGGGGAGGGAACGCAGTATTTT. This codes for CSGTGEGTQYF.

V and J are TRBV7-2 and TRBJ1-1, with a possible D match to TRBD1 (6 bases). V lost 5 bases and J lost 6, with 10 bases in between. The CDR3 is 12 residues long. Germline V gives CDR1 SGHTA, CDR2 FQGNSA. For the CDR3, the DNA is TGTGCCAGCAGCGACAGGCTCGCTGAAGCTTTCTTT. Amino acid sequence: CASSDRLAEAFF.

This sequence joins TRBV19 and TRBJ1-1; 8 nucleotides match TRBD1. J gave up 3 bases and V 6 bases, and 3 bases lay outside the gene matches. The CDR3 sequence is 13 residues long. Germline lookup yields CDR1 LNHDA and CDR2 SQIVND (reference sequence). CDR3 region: CASSPGGYTEAFF. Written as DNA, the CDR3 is TGTGCCAGTAGCCCAGGGGGCTACACTGAAGCTTTCTTT.

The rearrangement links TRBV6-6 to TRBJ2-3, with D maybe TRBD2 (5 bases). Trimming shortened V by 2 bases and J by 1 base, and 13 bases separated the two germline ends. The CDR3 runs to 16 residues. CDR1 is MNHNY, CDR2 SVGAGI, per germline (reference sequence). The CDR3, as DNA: TGTGCCAGCAGTTACATTTACGGGGATGGCACAGATACGCAGTATTTT. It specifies CASSYIYGDGTDTQYF.

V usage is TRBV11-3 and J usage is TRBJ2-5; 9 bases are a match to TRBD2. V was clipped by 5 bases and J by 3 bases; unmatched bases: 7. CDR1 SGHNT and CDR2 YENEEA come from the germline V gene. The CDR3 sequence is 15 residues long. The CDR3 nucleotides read TGTGCCAGCAGCCCGGGCGGGGGGGCCGAAGAGACCCAGTACTTC. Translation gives CASSPGGGAEETQYF.

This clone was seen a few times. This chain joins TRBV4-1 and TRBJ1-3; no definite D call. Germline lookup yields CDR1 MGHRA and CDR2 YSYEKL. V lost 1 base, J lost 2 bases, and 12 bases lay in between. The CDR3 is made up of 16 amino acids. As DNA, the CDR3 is TGCGCCAGCAGCCAAGGACCCCCAGGAACTGGAAACACCATATATTTT. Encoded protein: CASSQGPPGTGNTIYF.

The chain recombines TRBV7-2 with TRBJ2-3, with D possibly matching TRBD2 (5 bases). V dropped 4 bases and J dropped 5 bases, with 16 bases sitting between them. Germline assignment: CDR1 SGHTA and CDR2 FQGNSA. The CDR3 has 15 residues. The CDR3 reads CASSSRTAGKDTQYF. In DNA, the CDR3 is TGTGCCAGCAGCTCGCGGACTGCTGGAAAAGATACGCAGTATTTT.

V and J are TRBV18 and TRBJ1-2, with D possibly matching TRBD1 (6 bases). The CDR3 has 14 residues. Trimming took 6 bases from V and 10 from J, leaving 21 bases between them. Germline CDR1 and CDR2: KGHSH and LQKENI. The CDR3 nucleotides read TGTGCCAGCTCTGCCGCGGGAGGGGGGAAAGTCTACACCTTC. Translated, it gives CASSAAGGGKVYTF.

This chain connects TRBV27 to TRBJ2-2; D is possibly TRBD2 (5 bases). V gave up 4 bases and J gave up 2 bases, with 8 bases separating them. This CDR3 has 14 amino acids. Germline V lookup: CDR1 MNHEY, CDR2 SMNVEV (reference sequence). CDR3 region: CASSSRENTGELFF. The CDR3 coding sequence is TGTGCCAGCAGTTCACGGGAAAACACCGGGGAGCTGTTTTTT.

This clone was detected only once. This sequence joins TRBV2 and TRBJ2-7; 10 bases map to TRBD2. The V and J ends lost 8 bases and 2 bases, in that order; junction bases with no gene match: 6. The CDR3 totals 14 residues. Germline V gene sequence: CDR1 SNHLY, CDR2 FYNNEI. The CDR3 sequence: CASQALAGPYEQYF. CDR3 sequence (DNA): TGTGCCAGCCAGGCACTAGCGGGGCCCTACGAGCAGTACTTC.

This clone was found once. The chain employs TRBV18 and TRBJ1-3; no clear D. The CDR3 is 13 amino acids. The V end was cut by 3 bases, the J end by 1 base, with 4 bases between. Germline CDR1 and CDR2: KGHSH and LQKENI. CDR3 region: CASSPPSGNTIYF. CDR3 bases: TGTGCCAGCTCACCCCCATCTGGAAACACCATATATTTT. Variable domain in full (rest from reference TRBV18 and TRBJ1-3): NAGVMQNPRHLVRRRGQEARLRCSPMKGHSHVYWYRQLPEEGLKFMVYLQKENIIDESGMPKERFSAEFPKEGPSILRIQQVVRGDSAAYFCASSPPSGNTIYFGEGSWLTVV.

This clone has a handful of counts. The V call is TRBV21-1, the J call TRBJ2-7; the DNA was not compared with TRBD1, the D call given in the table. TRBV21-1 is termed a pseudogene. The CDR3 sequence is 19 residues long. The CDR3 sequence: CASSMRLLRRGQGPYEQYF. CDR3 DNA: TGTGCCAGCAGCATGCGCCTTCTAAGAAGGGGACAGGGACCCTACGAGCAGTACTTC.

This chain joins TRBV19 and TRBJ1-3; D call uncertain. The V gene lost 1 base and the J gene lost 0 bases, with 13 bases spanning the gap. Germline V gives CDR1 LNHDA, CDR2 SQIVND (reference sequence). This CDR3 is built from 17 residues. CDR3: CASSIVGSLFSGNTIYF. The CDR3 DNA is TGTGCCAGTAGTATAGTGGGCAGCCTTTTCTCTGGAAACACCATATATTTT.

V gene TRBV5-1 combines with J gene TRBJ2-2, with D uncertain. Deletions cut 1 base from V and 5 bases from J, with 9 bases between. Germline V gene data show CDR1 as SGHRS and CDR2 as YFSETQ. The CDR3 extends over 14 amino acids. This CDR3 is CASSLTVGTGELFF. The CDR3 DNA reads TGCGCCAGCAGCTTGACAGTCGGTACCGGGGAGCTGTTTTTT. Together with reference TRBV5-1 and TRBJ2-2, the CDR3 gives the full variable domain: KAGVTQTPRYLIKTRGQQVTLSCSPISGHRSVSWYQQTPGQGLQFLFEYFSETQRNKGNFPGRFSGRQFSNSRSEMNVSTLELGDSALYLCASSLTVGTGELFFGEGSRLTVL.

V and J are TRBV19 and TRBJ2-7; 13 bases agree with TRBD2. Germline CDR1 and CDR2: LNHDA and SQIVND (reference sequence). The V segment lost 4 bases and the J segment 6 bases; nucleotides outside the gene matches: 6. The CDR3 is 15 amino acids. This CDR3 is CASSNRLAGGGEQYF. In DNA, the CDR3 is TGTGCCAGTAGTAACAGACTAGCGGGAGGAGGCGAGCAGTACTTC.